This entry lists 26 T cell receptor beta chains sequenced from one sample in a study of T cells in localized non-small cell lung cancer. Sequencing was performed with immunoSEQ multiplex PCR; in TCRdb, only in-frame clones are kept and a portion is missing. Here the sample spans around 1,800 clones, roughly a fifth being singletons. Sequenced material: normal lung tissue next to the tumor, taken before any cancer treatment. These TCRs come from a woman aged 40 to 75 with stage I lung adenocarcinoma.

This clone was detected a few times. This chain joins TRBV9 and TRBJ2-5; 9 bases align to TRBD1. V gave up 4 bases and J gave up 1 base; unmatched junction bases: 8. CDR1 is SGDLS and CDR2 is YYNGEE in the germline V gene. This CDR3 region has 16 residues. CDR3 nucleotide sequence: TGTGCCAGCAGCCTTGGGACAGGGAGTTCCCAAGAGACCCAGTACTTC. Encoded protein: CASSLGTGSSQETQYF.

This clone was recorded a few times. The chain couples TRBV19 to TRBJ1-4, with D possibly TRBD1 on 6 matching bases. This CDR3 has 15 amino acids. The germline V and J ends were trimmed by 7 bases and 7 bases, with 19 bases remaining between them. Germline CDR1 LNHDA, CDR2 SQIVND (reference sequence). The CDR3 region is CASTTTGSSGEKLFF. Written as DNA, the CDR3 is TGTGCCAGTACTACGACAGGATCCAGTGGTGAAAAACTGTTTTTT.

The V call is TRBV29-1, the J call TRBJ2-2; D is ambiguous. This CDR3 is 13 amino acids long. CDR1 is SQVTM, CDR2 ANQGSEA, per germline. The V gene lost 7 bases and the J gene lost 2 bases, with 11 bases spanning the gap. The CDR3 DNA is TGCAGCGGGAGTGTGGGCAACACCGGGGAGCTGTTTTTT. It codes for CSGSVGNTGELFF.

The chain carries TRBV19 and TRBJ1-4; 7 nucleotides align to TRBD1. The CDR3 is made up of 15 amino acids. V trimming: 4 bases; J trimming: 3 bases; junction bases outside the gene matches: 5. Germline loops: CDR1 LNHDA, CDR2 SQIVND (reference sequence). CDR3 nucleotide sequence: TGTGCCAGTAGTAAGCCGGGACAGCCTAATGAAAAACTGTTTTTT. Protein: CASSKPGQPNEKLFF.

This clone was counted between two and nine times. The chain joins TRBV6-1 to TRBJ2-5; unclear D gene. The V and J ends lost 0 bases and 1 base respectively, with 9 bases between them. Germline V gives CDR1 MNHNS, CDR2 SASEGT. The CDR3 is made up of 15 amino acids. The CDR3 DNA is TGTGCCAGCAGTGAAGCGGCTGGCCGCCAAGAGACCCAGTACTTC. As protein: CASSEAAGRQETQYF.

The rearrangement uses TRBV6-8 and TRBJ1-4; tentative D call: TRBD1 (6 bases). Trimming pared 5 bases from V and 4 bases from J, leaving 11 bases between. Germline V lookup: CDR1 MNHGY, CDR2 SAAAGT. The CDR3 is 14 residues long. The CDR3, as DNA: TGTGCCAGCAGTCCCCAGGGGTTTAATGAAAAACTGTTTTTT. This encodes CASSPQGFNEKLFF.

By its share, this clone is medium-sized. This sample also contains other DNA sequences that code for the same CDR3. The chain couples TRBV6-8 to TRBJ1-3; D uncertain. The CDR3 is made up of 14 amino acids. V was cut by 2 bases and J by 4 bases, with 9 bases left in between. The germline gives CDR1 MNHGY, CDR2 SAAAGT. DNA for the CDR3: TGTGCCAGCAGTTACGGGAGAGCCGGAAACACCATATATTTT. This gives the protein CASSYGRAGNTIYF.

V is TRBV5-1 and J is TRBJ2-1; D not resolved. CDR1 SGHRS and CDR2 YFSETQ come from the germline V gene. V lost 4 bases to trimming and J lost 1 base, with 18 bases between them. The CDR3 is 17 residues long. The CDR3 DNA sequence: TGCGCCAGCAGCCCCGAAGCATGGCCTCCTTCCTACAATGAGCAGTTCTTC. Translation gives CASSPEAWPPSYNEQFF. Drawing the rest from reference TRBV5-1 and TRBJ2-1, the complete variable domain is KAGVTQTPRYLIKTRGQQVTLSCSPISGHRSVSWYQQTPGQGLQFLFEYFSETQRNKGNFPGRFSGRQFSNSRSEMNVSTLELGDSALYLCASSPEAWPPSYNEQFFGPGTRLTVL.

The CDR3 region is CASRYPGHHYEQYF. CDR3 nucleotides: TGTGCCAGCAGGTACCCGGGACATCACTACGAGCAGTACTTC. The V and J genes are TRBV6-8 and TRBJ2-7; D perhaps matches TRBD1 (6 bases). This CDR3 contains 14 residues. V shed 6 bases and J shed 3 bases, with 15 bases lying between them. Germline CDR1 reads MNHGY; CDR2 reads SAAAGT.

This clone was seen more than once but under ten times. The DNA for the CDR3 is TGTGCCAGCAGCTTCGGTGGGAAGCGGGGGGCAAATGAGCAGTTCTTC. Amino acids: CASSFGGKRGANEQFF. The chain is built from TRBV11-3 and TRBJ2-1; 9 positions match TRBD2. Unmatched junction bases numbered 10, after V lost 3 bases and J lost 7 bases. CDR3 size: 16 residues. Germline V gene lookup returns CDR1 SGHNT and CDR2 YENEEA.

By sample fraction, this clone is large. The chain carries TRBV11-3 and TRBJ1-5, with no clear D. Germline CDR1 SGHNT, CDR2 YENEEA. Trimming cost V 5 bases and J 1 base, with 9 bases left between them. This CDR3 has 14 residues. The CDR3 spells CASSHELSNQPQHF. The CDR3 DNA reads TGTGCCAGCAGCCATGAATTGAGCAATCAGCCCCAGCATTTT.

This clone showed up just a few times. The CDR3 DNA sequence: TGTGCCAGCAGCGTAGGGGCCCCTAAACCGGAGACCCAGTACTTC. It specifies CASSVGAPKPETQYF. The chain links TRBV9 to TRBJ2-5; D is undetermined. The germline V gene encodes CDR1 SGDLS and CDR2 YYNGEE. This CDR3 is 15 amino acids long. Trimming shortened V by 0 bases and J by 5 bases, and 14 bases separated the two germline ends.

The table lists this clone with a few counts. The rearrangement uses TRBV1 and TRBJ2-3; the table names TRBD2, a call not compared with the DNA. TRBV1 is reported as a pseudogene. The CDR3 loop spans 16 amino acids. This CDR3 is CTSSQVARPSQITQYF. CDR3 DNA: TGCACCAGCAGCCAAGTAGCGCGACCTTCACAGATAACGCAGTATTTT.

CDR3 loop: CASSFGNSYEQYF. The CDR3 DNA reads as TGTGCCAGCAGCTTCGGCAACTCCTACGAGCAGTACTTC. The rearrangement links TRBV7-4 to TRBJ2-7, with D unclear. This CDR3 region has 13 residues. Trimming left V 3 bases short and J 0 bases short, with 6 bases between. Per the germline V gene, CDR1 is SGHVT and CDR2 is SQSDAQ.

This rearrangement joins TRBV11-3 to TRBJ1-2; D is unresolved. Germline CDR1 is SGHNT and CDR2 is YENEEA. CDR3 length equals 15 residues. Trimming took 5 bases from V and 2 from J, leaving 15 bases between them. The CDR3 bases are TGTGCCAGCAGCGCCCGGGCCACAGCAAACTATGGCTACACCTTC. Translation: CASSARATANYGYTF.

This clone came up a few times. This chain's CDR3 is CASSLRTGPGSFGELFF. CDR3 nucleotide sequence: TGTGCCAGCAGCTTGCGAACAGGGCCAGGAAGCTTCGGGGAGCTGTTTTTT. V and J are TRBV11-3 and TRBJ2-2, with TRBD1 as a possible D gene (6 bases). V shed 3 bases and J shed 7 bases, with 21 bases lying between them. From germline, CDR1 is SGHNT and CDR2 YENEEA. The CDR3 loop spans 17 amino acids.

The DNA for the CDR3 is TGTGCCAGCAGTTTCGGGAGGGCCGTCTACGAGCAGTACTTC. It specifies CASSFGRAVYEQYF. The rearrangement joins TRBV6-8 to TRBJ2-7, with 8 bases matching TRBD2. In germline, CDR1 is MNHGY, CDR2 SAAAGT. The CDR3 sequence is 14 residues long. V was clipped by 4 bases and J by 3 bases; unmatched bases: 5.

This clone counts as medium-sized. Relative to the germline gene, one junction end is altered; a read error may explain this. This chain joins TRBV11-3 and TRBJ2-5; tentative D call: TRBD2 (7 bases). The CDR3 has 14 amino acids. CDR1 and CDR2 (germline): SGHNT, YENEEA. The CDR3 DNA reads as TGTGCTAGCAGCTCGGGGGGCCCCCAAGAGACCCAGTACTTC. Translated, it gives CASSSGGPQETQYF.

V gene TRBV23-1 combines with J gene TRBJ2-1, with D possibly TRBD1 on 5 matching bases. TRBV23-1 is known as an ORF, though its function is uncertain. V was pared by 2 bases and J by 3 bases, with 11 bases between. The CDR3 runs 15 residues. The DNA for the CDR3 is TGCGCCAGCAGTCAAAGGCAGGGTGGCTACAATGAGCAGTTCTTC. Amino acid sequence: CASSQRQGGYNEQFF.

V and J are TRBV6-8 and TRBJ2-5; D remains unclear. This CDR3 is 13 amino acids long. V dropped 5 bases and J dropped 3 bases, with 10 bases sitting between them. CDR1 and CDR2 from the germline V gene are MNHGY and SAAAGT. CDR3 in amino acids: CASSPAWEETQYF. The CDR3 DNA follows: TGTGCCAGCAGTCCCGCATGGGAAGAGACCCAGTACTTC.

CDR3 loop: CASNRERLSATNEKLFF. CDR3 nucleotides: TGTGCCAGTAATCGCGAGAGACTCTCCGCAACTAATGAAAAACTGTTTTTT. This chain links TRBV19 with TRBJ1-4; no clear D gene. CDR1 is LNHDA and CDR2 is SQIVND in the germline V gene (reference sequence). V shed 7 bases and J shed 0 bases, with 18 bases lying between them. The CDR3 spans 17 residues.

This clone came up a few times. The V gene is TRBV14, the J gene TRBJ1-1, with D maybe TRBD1 (5 bases). Germline assignment: CDR1 SGHDN and CDR2 FVKESK. This CDR3 contains 16 residues. Trimming took off 9 bases at V and 1 base at J, with 21 bases between the two ends. The CDR3 DNA sequence: TGTGCCAGATCTCGAGGGGAAGGCGGGGGGAACACTGAAGCTTTCTTT. Translated: CARSRGEGGGNTEAFF. Drawing the rest from reference TRBV14 and TRBJ1-1, the complete variable domain is EAGVTQFPSHSVIEKGQTVTLRCDPISGHDNLYWYRRVMGKEIKFLLHFVKESKQDESGMPNNRFLAERTGGTYSTLKVQPAELEDSGVYFCARSRGEGGGNTEAFFGQGTRLTVV.

By frequency in the sample, this clone is medium-sized. This sequence joins TRBV6-8 and TRBJ1-4, with 9 bases aligning to TRBD1. There are 16 residues in the CDR3. The junction had 10 bases not matched to a gene; V was cut back by 6 bases and J by 5 bases. Germline V gene data show CDR1 as MNHGY and CDR2 as SAAAGT. CDR3 DNA sequence: TGTGCCAGCAGCCTAGCGCCGGGACAGGGAAATGAAAAACTGTTTTTT. As protein: CASSLAPGQGNEKLFF.

This clone occurred a few times. V is TRBV6-8 and J is TRBJ2-5; a possible D gene is TRBD1 (5 bases). Trimming took off 3 bases at V and 5 bases at J, with 13 bases between the two ends. CDR1 and CDR2 from the germline V gene are MNHGY and SAAAGT. The CDR3 extends over 14 amino acids. As DNA, the CDR3 is TGTGCCAGCAGTTATTTAGGCCCAGGGGAGACCCAGTACTTC. It encodes CASSYLGPGETQYF.

V and J are TRBV29-1 and TRBJ2-1; D perhaps matches TRBD1 (6 bases). Deletions cut 8 bases from V and 1 base from J, with 15 bases between. Germline V CDR1 and CDR2: SQVTM, ANQGSEA. This CDR3 is built from 14 residues. This chain's CDR3 is CSSSRGSSYNEQFF. CDR3 nucleotides: TGCAGCTCTAGTAGGGGGTCGTCCTACAATGAGCAGTTCTTC.

This clone was observed a handful of times. The chain joins TRBV11-3 to TRBJ2-7, with D maybe TRBD1 (7 bases). The CDR3 consists of 14 residues. V was clipped by 5 bases and J by 1 base, with 12 bases between them. Germline loops: CDR1 SGHNT, CDR2 YENEEA. In DNA, the CDR3 is TGTGCCAGCAGCGCGGGACAGAGGTCCTACGAGCAGTACTTC. The encoded protein is CASSAGQRSYEQYF. Filled out from reference TRBV11-3 and TRBJ2-7, the complete variable domain reads EAGVVQSPRYKIIEKKQPVAFWCNPISGHNTLYWYLQNLGQGPELLIRYENEEAVDDSQLPKDRFSAERLKGVDSTLKIQPAELGDSAVYLCASSAGQRSYEQYFGPGTRLTVT.